One and the same sample provided the 3 T cell receptor beta chains below, sequenced in a study of T cell changes during pregnancy in multiple sclerosis. Repertoires were generated with immunoSEQ multiplex PCR, while TCRdb's copy carries only in-frame clones and drops some. Of tens of thousands of clones listed, just under 95% are singletons. Sequencing was performed on peripheral blood, taken in the second trimester of pregnancy. The receptors shown here come from a female donor with multiple sclerosis, enrolled in a pregnancy study.

The chain recombines TRBV21-1 with TRBJ1-2; the table names TRBD1, a call not compared with the DNA. TRBV21-1 is reported as a pseudogene. The CDR3 is 15 amino acids. The CDR3 coding sequence is TGTGCCAGCAGCACCCGGGACAGGGGGAACTATGGCTACACCTTC. It codes for CASSTRDRGNYGYTF.

This chain connects TRBV29-1 to TRBJ2-7; 9 bases align to TRBD1. The CDR3 is made up of 13 amino acids. Germline V gives CDR1 SQVTM, CDR2 ANQGSEA. After removal of 4 bases from V and 3 bases from J, the junction contained 4 bases not matched to a gene. CDR3 nucleotides: TGCAGCGTTGTAGGGACAGGGATCTACGAGCAGTACTTC. Its protein product is CSVVGTGIYEQYF.

CDR3 in DNA: TGTGCCAGCAGCTTGAGCCTAGCGGGGGGTTGGGAGACCCAGTACTTC. Translated: CASSLSLAGGWETQYF. The chain is built from TRBV7-6 and TRBJ2-5, with TRBD2 identical over 11 bases. J was trimmed by 5 bases and V by 3 bases; bases with no gene match: 8. This CDR3 spans 16 amino acids. CDR1 is SGHVS, CDR2 FNYEAQ, per germline.